This entry is about one T cell receptor beta chain. The sample is drawn from a study of control samples from healthy donors and cancer patients. V was pared by 4 bases and J by 2 bases, with 16 bases between. The germline CDR1 and CDR2 sequences are SGHRS and YFSETQ. The CDR3 spans 15 residues. Sequencing used immunoSEQ multiplex PCR; TCRdb keeps in-frame clones, though not all of them. In the table there are 100,000 to 150,000 clones, around nine tenths of which are singletons. The chain joins TRBV5-1 to TRBJ2-7; maybe TRBD2 (5 bases). The source of this sequence is a young man in good health. Sequencing used blood. CDR3 residues: CASSPWNGETYEQYF. The CDR3 DNA is TGCGCCAGCAGCCCTTGGAACGGGGAGACCTACGAGCAGTACTTC. The full variable domain, with the rest looked up from reference TRBV5-1 and TRBJ2-7, is KAGVTQTPRYLIKTRGQQVTLSCSPISGHRSVSWYQQTPGQGLQFLFEYFSETQRNKGNFPGRFSGRQFSNSRSEMNVSTLELGDSALYLCASSPWNGETYEQYFGPGTRLTVT.